This T cell receptor (beta chain) was sequenced for a study of shared clonotypes between healthy human individuals. Overall study: Donors were a couple of women and a few men aged 18 to 49.

Genomic DNA belonging to each subset was distributed in equal measure over several immunoSEQ plates. Here immunoSEQ multiplex PCR was the method, and the copy in TCRdb shows in-frame clones only, minus some. The sample shows approximately 2,000,000 clones, about 93% of them seen only once. Positive CCR7 selection of CD45RO-negative cells yielded the naive CD8 cells, and terminally differentiated effector memory CD45RA+ cells were excluded. The sequenced material came from naive CD8+ T cells from PBMCs. The source is a man aged 18 to 30 in good health. Some clones in this sample may be carry-over from other donors' samples.

CDR3: CASSLDRDTDTQYF. The DNA of the CDR3 is TGTGCCAGCAGCCTCGACAGAGACACAGATACGCAGTATTTT. The rearrangement uses TRBV6-6 and TRBJ2-3; D is perhaps TRBD1 (5 bases). Germline V gives CDR1 MNHNY, CDR2 SVGAGI (reference sequence). V was cut by 6 bases and J by 2 bases, with 12 bases left in between. This CDR3 has 14 residues.